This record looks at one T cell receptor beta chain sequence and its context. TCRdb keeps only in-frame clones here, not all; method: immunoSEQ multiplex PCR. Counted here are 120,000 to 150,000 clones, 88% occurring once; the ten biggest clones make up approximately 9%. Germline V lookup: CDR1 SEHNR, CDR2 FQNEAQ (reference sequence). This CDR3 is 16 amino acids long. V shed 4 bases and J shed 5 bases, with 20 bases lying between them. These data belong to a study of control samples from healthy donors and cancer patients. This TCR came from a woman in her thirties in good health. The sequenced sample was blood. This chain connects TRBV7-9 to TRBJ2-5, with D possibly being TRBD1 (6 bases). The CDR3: CASSSHNAGVLETQYF. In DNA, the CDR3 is TGTGCCAGCAGCTCCCATAATGCAGGGGTTTTGGAGACCCAGTACTTC.